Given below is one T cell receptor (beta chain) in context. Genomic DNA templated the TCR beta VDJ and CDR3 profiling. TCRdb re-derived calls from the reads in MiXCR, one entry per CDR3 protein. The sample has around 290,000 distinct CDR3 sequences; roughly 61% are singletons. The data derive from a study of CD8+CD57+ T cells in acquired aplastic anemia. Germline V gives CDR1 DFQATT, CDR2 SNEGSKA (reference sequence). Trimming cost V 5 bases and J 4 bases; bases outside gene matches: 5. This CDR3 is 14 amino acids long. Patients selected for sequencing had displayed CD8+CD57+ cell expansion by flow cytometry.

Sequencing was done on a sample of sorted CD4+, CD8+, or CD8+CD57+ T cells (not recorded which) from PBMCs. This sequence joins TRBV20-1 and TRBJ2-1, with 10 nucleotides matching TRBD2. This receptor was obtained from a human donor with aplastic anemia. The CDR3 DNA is TGCAGTGCTCCCGGGACTAGCGCATACAATGAGCAGTTCTTC. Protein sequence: CSAPGTSAYNEQFF.